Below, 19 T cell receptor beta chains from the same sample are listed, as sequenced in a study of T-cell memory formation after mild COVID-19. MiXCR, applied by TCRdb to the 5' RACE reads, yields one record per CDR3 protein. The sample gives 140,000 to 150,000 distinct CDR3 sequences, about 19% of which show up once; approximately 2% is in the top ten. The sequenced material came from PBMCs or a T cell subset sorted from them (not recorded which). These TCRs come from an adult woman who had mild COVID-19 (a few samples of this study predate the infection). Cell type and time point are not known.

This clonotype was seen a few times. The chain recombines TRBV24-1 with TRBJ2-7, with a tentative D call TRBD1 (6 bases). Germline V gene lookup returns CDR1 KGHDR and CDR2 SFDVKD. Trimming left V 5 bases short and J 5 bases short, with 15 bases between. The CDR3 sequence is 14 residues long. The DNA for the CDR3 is TGTGCCACCAGTGGCCCGGCGAGGGGGAACGAGCAGTACTTC. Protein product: CATSGPARGNEQYF.

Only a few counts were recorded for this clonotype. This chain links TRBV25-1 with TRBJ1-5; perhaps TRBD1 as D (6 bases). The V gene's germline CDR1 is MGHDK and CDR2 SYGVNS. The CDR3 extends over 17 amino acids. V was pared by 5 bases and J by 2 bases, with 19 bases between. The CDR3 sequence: CASSRSGGPVGNQPQHF. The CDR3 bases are TGTGCCAGCAGTAGAAGTGGGGGGCCCGTCGGCAATCAGCCCCAGCATTTT.

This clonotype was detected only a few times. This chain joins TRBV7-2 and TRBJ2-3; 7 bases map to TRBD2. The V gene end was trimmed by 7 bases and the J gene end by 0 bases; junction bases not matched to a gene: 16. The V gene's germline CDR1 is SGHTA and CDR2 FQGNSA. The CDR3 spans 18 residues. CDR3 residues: CASTCGRRYISSTDTQYF. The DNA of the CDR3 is TGTGCCAGCACTTGCGGGAGACGTTATATTTCTAGCACAGATACGCAGTATTTT.

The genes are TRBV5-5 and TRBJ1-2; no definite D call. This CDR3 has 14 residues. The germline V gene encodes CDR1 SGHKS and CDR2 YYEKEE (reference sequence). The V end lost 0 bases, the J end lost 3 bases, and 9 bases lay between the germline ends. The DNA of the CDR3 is TGTGCCAGCAGCTTGGGACTCCAGGACTATGGCTACACCTTC. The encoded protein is CASSLGLQDYGYTF.

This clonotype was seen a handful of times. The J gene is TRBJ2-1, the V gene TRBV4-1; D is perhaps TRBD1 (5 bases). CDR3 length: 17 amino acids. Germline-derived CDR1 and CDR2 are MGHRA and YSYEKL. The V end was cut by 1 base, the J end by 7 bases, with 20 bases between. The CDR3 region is CASSQGRGWGVRNEQFF. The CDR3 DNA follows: TGCGCCAGCAGCCAAGGTAGGGGATGGGGTGTAAGGAATGAGCAGTTCTTC.

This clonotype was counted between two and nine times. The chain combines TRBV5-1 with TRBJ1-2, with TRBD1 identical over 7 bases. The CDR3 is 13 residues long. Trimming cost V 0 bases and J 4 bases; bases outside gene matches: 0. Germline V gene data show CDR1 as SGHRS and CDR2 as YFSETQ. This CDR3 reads CASSLDRGYGYTF. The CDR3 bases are TGCGCCAGCAGCTTGGACAGGGGCTATGGCTACACCTTC. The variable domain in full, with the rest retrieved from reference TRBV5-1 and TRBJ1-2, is KAGVTQTPRYLIKTRGQQVTLSCSPISGHRSVSWYQQTPGQGLQFLFEYFSETQRNKGNFPGRFSGRQFSNSRSEMNVSTLELGDSALYLCASSLDRGYGYTFGSGTRLTVV.

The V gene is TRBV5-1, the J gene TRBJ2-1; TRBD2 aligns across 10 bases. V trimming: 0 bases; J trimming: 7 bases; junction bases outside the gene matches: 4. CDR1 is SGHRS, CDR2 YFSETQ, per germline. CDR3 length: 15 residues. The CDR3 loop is CASSLASGGLNEQFF. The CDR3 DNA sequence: TGCGCCAGCAGCTTGGCTAGCGGGGGACTAAATGAGCAGTTCTTC.

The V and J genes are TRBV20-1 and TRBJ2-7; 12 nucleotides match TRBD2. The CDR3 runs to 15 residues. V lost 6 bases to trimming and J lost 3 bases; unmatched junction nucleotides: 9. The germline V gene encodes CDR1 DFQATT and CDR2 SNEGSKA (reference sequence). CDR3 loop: CSAPRLAGAHYEQYF. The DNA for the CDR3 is TGCAGTGCCCCGCGACTAGCGGGAGCCCACTACGAGCAGTACTTC.

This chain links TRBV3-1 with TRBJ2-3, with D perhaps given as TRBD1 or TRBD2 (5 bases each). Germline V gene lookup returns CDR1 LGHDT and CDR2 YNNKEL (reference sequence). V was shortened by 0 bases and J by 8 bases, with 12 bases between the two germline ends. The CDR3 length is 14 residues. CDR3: CASSQEGVFGTQYF. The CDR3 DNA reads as TGTGCCAGCAGCCAAGAGGGGGTCTTCGGTACGCAGTATTTT.

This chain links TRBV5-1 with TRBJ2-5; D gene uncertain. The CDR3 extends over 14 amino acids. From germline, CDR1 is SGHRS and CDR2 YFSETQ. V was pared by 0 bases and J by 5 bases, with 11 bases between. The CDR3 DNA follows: TGCGCCAGCAGCTTGGCGCTTTCTGGGGAGACCCAGTACTTC. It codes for CASSLALSGETQYF. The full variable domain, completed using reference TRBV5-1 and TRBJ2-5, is KAGVTQTPRYLIKTRGQQVTLSCSPISGHRSVSWYQQTPGQGLQFLFEYFSETQRNKGNFPGRFSGRQFSNSRSEMNVSTLELGDSALYLCASSLALSGETQYFGPGTRLLVL.

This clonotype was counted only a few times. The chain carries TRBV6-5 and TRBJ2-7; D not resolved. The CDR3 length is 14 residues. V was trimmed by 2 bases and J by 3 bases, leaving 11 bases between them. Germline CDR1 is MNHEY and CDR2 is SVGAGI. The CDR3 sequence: CASSYGRPLYEQYF. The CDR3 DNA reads TGTGCCAGCAGTTACGGGCGGCCACTCTACGAGCAGTACTTC.

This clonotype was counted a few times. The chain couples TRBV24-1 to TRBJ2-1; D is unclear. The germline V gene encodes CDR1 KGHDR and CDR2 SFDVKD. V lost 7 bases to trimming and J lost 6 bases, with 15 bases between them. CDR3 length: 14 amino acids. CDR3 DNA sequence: TGTGCCACCAGGCCATCGGCTCGGGCCAATGAGCAGTTCTTC. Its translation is CATRPSARANEQFF.

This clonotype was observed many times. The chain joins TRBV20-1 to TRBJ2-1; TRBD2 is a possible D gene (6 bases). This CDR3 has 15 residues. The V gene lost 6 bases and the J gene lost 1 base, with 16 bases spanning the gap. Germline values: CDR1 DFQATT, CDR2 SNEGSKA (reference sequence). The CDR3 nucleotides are TGCAGTGCGCACAGACTAGGAGGGTCCTACAATGAGCAGTTCTTC. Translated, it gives CSAHRLGGSYNEQFF.

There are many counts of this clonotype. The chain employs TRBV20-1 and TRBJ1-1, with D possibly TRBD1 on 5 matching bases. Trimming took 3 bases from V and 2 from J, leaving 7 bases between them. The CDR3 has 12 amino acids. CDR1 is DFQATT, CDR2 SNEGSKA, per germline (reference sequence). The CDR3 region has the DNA TGCAGTGCTAGCGGGGGAAACACTGAAGCTTTCTTT. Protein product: CSASGGNTEAFF.

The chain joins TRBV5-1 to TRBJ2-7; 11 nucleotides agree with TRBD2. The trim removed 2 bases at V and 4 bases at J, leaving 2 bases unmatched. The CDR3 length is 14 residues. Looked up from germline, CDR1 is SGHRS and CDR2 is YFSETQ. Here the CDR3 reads CASSFTSGGYEQYF. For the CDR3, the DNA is TGCGCCAGCAGCTTCACTAGCGGGGGATACGAGCAGTACTTC.

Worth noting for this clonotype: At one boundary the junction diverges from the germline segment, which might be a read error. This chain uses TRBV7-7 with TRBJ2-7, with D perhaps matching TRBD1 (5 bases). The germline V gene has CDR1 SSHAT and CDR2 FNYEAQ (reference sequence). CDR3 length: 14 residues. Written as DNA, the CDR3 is TGTGCTAGCAGCCCAACGACAGTCTCCTACGAGCAGTACTTC. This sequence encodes CASSPTTVSYEQYF.

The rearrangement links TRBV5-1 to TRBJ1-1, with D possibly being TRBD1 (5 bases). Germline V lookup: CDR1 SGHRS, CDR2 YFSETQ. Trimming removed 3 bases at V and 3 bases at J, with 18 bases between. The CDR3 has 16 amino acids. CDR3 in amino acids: CASSWGGSGGYTEAFF. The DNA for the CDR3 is TGCGCCAGCAGCTGGGGGGGGTCCGGAGGGTACACTGAAGCTTTCTTT.

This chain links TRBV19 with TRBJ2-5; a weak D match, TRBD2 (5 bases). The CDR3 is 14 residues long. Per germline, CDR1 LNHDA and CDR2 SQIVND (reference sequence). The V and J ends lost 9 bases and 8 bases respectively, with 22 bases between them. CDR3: CARSPGRAMDTQYF. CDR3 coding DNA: TGTGCCAGGAGTCCGGGAAGAGCGATGGATACCCAGTACTTC.

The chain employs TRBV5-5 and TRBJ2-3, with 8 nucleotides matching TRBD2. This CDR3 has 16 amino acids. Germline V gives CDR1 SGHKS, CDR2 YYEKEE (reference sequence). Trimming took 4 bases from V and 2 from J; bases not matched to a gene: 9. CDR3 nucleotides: TGTGCCAGCAGCCCCGGGAGGGGGGCCTACACAGATACGCAGTATTTT. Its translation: CASSPGRGAYTDTQYF. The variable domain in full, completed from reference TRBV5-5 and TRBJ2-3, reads DAGVTQSPTHLIKTRGQQVTLRCSPISGHKSVSWYQQVLGQGPQFIFQYYEKEERGRGNFPDRFSARQFPNYSSELNVNALLLGDSALYLCASSPGRGAYTDTQYFGPGTRLTVL.